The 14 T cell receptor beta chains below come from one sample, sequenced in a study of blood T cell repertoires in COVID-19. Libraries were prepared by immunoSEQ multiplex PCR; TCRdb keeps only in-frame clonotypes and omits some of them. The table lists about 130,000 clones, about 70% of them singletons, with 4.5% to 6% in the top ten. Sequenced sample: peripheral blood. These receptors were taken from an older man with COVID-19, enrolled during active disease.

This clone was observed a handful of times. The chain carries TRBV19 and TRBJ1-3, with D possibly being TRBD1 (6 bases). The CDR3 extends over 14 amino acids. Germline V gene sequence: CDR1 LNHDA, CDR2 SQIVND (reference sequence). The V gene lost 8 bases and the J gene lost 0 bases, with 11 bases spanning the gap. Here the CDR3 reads CASGAGVSGNTIYF. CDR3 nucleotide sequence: TGTGCCAGTGGCGCAGGGGTCTCTGGAAACACCATATATTTT.

CDR3 residues: CASSLSWGPNNQPQHF. DNA for the CDR3: TGTGCCAGCAGCTTAAGCTGGGGGCCGAACAATCAGCCCCAGCATTTT. The V call is TRBV7-2, the J call TRBJ1-5; D might be TRBD1 (6 bases). The V and J ends lost 2 bases and 3 bases respectively, with 14 bases between them. Germline CDR1 is SGHTA and CDR2 is FQGNSA. This CDR3 spans 16 amino acids.

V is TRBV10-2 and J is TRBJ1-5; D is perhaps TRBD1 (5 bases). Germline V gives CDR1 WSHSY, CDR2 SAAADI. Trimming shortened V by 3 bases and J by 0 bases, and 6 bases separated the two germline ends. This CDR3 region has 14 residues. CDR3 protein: CASSDRDSNQPQHF. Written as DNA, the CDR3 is TGCGCCAGCAGTGACAGGGATAGCAATCAGCCCCAGCATTTT.

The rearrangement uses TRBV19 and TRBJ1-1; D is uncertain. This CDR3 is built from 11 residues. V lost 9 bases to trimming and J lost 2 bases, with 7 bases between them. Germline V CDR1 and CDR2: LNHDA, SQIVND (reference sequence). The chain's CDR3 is CASRKNTEAFF. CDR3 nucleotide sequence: TGTGCCAGCAGGAAAAACACTGAAGCTTTCTTT.

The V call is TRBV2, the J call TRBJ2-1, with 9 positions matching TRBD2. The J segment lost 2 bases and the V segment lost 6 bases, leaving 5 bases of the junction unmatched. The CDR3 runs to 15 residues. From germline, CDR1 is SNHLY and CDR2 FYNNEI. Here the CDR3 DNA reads TGTGCCAGCAGCGATTCTAGCGGGGCCTACAATGAGCAGTTCTTC. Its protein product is CASSDSSGAYNEQFF.

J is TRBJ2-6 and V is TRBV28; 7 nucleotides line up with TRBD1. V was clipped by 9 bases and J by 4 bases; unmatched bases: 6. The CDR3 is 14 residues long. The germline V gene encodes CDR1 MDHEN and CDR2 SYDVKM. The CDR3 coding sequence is TGTGCCAGTAAGACAGGGAGCGGGGCCAACGTCCTGACTTTC. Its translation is CASKTGSGANVLTF. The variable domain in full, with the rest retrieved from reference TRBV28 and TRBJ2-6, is DVKVTQSSRYLVKRTGEKVFLECVQDMDHENMFWYRQDPGLGLRLIYFSYDVKMKEKGDIPEGYSVSREKKERFSLILESASTNQTSMYLCASKTGSGANVLTFGAGSRLTVL.

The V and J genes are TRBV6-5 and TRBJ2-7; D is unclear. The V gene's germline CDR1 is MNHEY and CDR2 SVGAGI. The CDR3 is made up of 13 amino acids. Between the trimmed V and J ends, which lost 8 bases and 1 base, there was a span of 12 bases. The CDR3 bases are TGTGCCAGCCTCGGCTTCGGGTCCTACGAGCAGTACTTC. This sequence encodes CASLGFGSYEQYF.

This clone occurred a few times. The CDR3 protein is CASSLAATWNTIYF. The CDR3, as DNA: TGTGCCAGCAGCTTAGCCGCGACATGGAACACCATATATTTT. The rearrangement uses TRBV11-2 and TRBJ1-3; no definite D call. The CDR3 length is 14 residues. The germline CDR1 and CDR2 sequences are SGHAT and FQNNGV. Trimming removed 1 base at V and 7 bases at J, with 11 bases between.

CDR3 protein: CASSQVASGHNEQFF. In nucleotides, the CDR3 is TGCGCCAGCAGCCAAGTGGCTAGCGGTCACAATGAGCAGTTCTTC. The J gene is TRBJ2-1, the V gene TRBV4-3, with 7 bases that match TRBD2. CDR3 length equals 15 residues. In germline, CDR1 is LGHNA, CDR2 YSLEER. The J segment lost 5 bases and the V segment lost 1 base, leaving 5 bases of the junction unmatched.

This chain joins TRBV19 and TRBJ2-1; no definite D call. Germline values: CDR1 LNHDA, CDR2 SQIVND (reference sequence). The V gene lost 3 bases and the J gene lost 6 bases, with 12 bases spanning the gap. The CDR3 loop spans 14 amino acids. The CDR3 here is CASSITGELNEQFF. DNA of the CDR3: TGTGCCAGTAGTATCACTGGAGAACTCAATGAGCAGTTCTTC.

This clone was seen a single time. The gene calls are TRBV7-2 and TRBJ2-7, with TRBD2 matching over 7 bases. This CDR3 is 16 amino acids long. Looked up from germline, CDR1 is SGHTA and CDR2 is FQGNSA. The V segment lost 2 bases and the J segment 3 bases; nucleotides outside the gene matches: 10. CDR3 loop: CASSLYLGGRGYEQYF. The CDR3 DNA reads TGTGCCAGCAGCTTATATCTTGGCGGGAGAGGCTACGAGCAGTACTTC.

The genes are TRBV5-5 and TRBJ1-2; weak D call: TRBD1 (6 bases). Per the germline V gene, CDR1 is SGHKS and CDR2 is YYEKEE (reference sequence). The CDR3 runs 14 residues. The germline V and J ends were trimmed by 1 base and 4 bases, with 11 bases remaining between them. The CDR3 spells CASSLNPDSYGYTF. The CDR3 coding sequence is TGTGCCAGCAGCTTGAATCCGGACAGCTATGGCTACACCTTC.

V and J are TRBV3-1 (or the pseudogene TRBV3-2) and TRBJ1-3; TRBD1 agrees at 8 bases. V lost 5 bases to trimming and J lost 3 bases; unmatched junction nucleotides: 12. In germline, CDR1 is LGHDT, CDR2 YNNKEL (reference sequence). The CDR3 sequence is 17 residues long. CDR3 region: CASSTMPWGQVGNTIYF. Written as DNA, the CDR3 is TGTGCCAGCAGCACAATGCCCTGGGGACAGGTTGGAAACACCATATATTTT.

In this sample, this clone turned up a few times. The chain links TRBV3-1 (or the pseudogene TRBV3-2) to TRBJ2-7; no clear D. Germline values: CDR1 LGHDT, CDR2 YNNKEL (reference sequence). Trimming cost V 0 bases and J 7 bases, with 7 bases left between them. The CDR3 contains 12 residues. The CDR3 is CASSQDRREQYF. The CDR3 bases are TGTGCCAGCAGCCAAGATCGGAGAGAGCAGTACTTC.